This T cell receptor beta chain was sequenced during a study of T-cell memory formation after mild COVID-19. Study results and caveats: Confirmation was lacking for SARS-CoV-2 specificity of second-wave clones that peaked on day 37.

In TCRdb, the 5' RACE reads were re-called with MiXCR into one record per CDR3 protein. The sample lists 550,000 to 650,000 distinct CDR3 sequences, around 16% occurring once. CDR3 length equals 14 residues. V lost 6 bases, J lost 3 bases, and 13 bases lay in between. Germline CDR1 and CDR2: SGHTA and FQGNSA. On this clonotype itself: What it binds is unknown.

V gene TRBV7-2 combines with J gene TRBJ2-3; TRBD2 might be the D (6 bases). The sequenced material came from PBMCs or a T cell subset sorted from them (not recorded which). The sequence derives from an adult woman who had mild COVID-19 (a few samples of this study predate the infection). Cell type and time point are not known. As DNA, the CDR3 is TGTGCCAGCAGTAAGGGACTGCCGACAGATACGCAGTATTTT. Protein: CASSKGLPTDTQYF.